This T cell receptor beta chain was sequenced in a study of T cell responses to AZD1222 COVID-19 vaccine. Turning to the study itself: Timing groups of about 4 and about 12 weeks for second doses were pooled.

Notes on the study in general: Nearly half of spike-specific TCRs reportedly target variant regions that are unmutated in the B.1.351 and B.1.1.7 variants.

Clones were read by immunoSEQ multiplex PCR, and TCRdb kept only the in-frame ones, dropping some. The sample has some 100,000 clones; 85% to 90% are singletons. V lost 0 bases to trimming and J lost 0 bases, with 9 bases between them. The CDR3 totals 16 residues. With respect to this clone: Its matching antigen is unknown.

Sample: peripheral blood, taken on day 0 of AZD1222 vaccination. This rearrangement joins TRBV23-1 to TRBJ2-1; D remains ambiguous. TRBV23-1 is marked as an open reading frame, function uncertain. The receptor comes from an adult in good health. The DNA of the CDR3 is TGCGCCAGCAGTCAATCCACCTTCTGCTCCTACAATGAGCAGTTCTTC. This translates into CASSQSTFCSYNEQFF.